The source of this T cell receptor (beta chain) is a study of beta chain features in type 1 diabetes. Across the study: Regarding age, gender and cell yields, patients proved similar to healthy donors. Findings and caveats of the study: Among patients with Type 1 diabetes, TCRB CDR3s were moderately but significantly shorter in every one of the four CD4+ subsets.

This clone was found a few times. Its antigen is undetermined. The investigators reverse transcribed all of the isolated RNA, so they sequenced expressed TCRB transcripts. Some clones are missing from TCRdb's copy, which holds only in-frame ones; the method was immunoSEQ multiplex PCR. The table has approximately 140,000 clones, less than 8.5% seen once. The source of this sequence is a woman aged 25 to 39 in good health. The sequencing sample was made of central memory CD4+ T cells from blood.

The CDR3 DNA is TGTGCCAGCAGCCTCGCGAGGGGGAACATTCAGTACTTC. Translated: CASSLARGNIQYF. V usage is TRBV7-2 and J usage is TRBJ2-4, with D possibly TRBD1 on 6 matching bases. There are 13 residues in the CDR3. Trimming took 5 bases from V and 7 from J, leaving 12 bases between them. Germline V gives CDR1 SGHTA, CDR2 FQGNSA. The full variable domain, its missing parts supplied by reference TRBV7-2 and TRBJ2-4, is GAGVSQSPSNKVTEKGKDVELRCDPISGHTALYWYRQSLGQGLEFLIYFQGNSAPDKSGLPSDRFSAERTGGSVSTLTIQRTQQEDSAVYLCASSLARGNIQYFGAGTRLSVL.